This entry features one TCR beta chain sequence. The data were taken from a study of tumor-infiltrating lymphocytes in oesophageal squamous cell carcinoma. In TCRdb, the PCR reads were re-called with MiXCR into one record per CDR3 protein. The sample comprises some 17,000 distinct CDR3 sequences, roughly 50% of which are singletons, and around two fifths rests with the top ten. The CDR3 extends over 15 amino acids. V was trimmed by 5 bases and J by 5 bases, leaving 18 bases between them. From germline, CDR1 is SGHKS and CDR2 YYEKEE (reference sequence). The sequencing input was normal esophageal tissue next to the tumor. This sequence was found in a female donor with esophageal squamous cell carcinoma. The V call is TRBV5-5, the J call TRBJ2-3; D call uncertain. This chain's CDR3 is CASSPHPDLGDTQYF. The CDR3 DNA follows: TGTGCCAGCAGTCCCCATCCCGACCTCGGAGATACGCAGTATTTT.